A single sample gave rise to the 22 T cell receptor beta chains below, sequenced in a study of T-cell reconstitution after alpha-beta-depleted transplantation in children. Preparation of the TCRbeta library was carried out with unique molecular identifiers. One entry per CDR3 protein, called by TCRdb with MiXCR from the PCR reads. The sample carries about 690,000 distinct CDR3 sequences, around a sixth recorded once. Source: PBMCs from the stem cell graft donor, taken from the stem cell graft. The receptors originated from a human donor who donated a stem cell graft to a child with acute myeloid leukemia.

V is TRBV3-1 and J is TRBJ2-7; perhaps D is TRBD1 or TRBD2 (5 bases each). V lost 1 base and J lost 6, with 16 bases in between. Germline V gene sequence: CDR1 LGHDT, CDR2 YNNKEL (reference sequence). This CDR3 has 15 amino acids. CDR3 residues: CASSQGGNRRFEQYF. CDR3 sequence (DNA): TGTGCCAGCAGCCAAGGGGGGAACAGGCGGTTCGAGCAGTACTTC.

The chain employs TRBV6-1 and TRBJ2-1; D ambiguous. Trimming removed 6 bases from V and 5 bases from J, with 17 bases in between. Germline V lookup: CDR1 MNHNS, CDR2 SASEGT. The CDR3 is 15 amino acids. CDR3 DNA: TGTGCCAGCAGCCGAGGAGAGGTAATCGACAATGAGCAGTTCTTC. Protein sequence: CASSRGEVIDNEQFF.

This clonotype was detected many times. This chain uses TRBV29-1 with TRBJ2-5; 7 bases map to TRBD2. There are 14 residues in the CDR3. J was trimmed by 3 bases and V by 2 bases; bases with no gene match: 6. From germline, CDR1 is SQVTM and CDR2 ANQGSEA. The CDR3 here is CSVESSGAEETQYF. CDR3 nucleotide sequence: TGCAGCGTTGAATCCAGCGGGGCCGAAGAGACCCAGTACTTC.

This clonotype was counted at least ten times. CDR3 residues: CASSLGMPYEQYV. For the CDR3, the DNA is TGTGCCAGCAGCTTAGGGATGCCCTACGAGCAGTACGTC. The chain uses TRBV7-2 and TRBJ2-7; no clear D gene. The length of the CDR3 is 13 residues. Looked up from germline, CDR1 is SGHTA and CDR2 is FQGNSA. V lost 1 base to trimming and J lost 2 bases, with 6 bases between them.

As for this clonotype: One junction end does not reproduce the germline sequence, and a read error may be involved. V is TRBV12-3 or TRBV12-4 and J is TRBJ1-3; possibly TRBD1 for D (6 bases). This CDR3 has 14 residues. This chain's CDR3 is CASSLGQSGNTMYF. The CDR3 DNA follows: TGTGCCAGCAGTCTTGGACAGTCTGGAAACACCATGTATTTT.

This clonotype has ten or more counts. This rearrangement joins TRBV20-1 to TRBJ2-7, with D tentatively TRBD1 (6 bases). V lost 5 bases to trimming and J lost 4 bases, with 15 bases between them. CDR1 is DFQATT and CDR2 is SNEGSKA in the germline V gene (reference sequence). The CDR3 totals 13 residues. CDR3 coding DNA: TGCAGTGCTGGGGGCCAGGGGCGTTACGAGCAGTACTTC. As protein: CSAGGQGRYEQYF.

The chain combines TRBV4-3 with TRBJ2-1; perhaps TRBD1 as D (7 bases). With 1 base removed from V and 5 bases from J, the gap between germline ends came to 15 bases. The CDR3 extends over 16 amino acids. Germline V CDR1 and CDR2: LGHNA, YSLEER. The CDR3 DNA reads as TGCGCCAGCAGCCAAGTGTCACAGGGGACTCACAATGAGCAGTTCTTC. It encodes CASSQVSQGTHNEQFF.

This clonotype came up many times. CDR3 amino acids: CSASLGTGGSLTNEQYF. The CDR3 DNA is TGCAGTGCTAGCCTTGGGACAGGGGGCTCTCTTACCAACGAGCAGTACTTC. The chain is built from TRBV20-1 and TRBJ2-7, with 12 nucleotides matching TRBD1. V lost 3 bases and J lost 5; bases outside the gene matches: 14. CDR3 length: 17 amino acids. CDR1 is DFQATT and CDR2 is SNEGSKA in the germline V gene (reference sequence).

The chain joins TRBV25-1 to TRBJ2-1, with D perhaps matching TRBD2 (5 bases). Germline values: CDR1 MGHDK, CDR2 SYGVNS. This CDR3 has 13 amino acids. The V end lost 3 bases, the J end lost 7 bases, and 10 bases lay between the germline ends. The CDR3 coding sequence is TGTGCCAGCAGTGATGGACTCCTTAATGAGCAGTTCTTC. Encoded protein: CASSDGLLNEQFF.

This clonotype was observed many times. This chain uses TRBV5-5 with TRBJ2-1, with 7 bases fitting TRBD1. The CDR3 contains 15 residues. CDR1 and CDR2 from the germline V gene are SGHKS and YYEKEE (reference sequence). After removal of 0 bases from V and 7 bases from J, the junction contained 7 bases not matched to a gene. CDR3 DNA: TGTGCCAGCAGCTTGGCGGTGGGCAGGGGGAATGAGCAGTTCTTC. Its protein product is CASSLAVGRGNEQFF.

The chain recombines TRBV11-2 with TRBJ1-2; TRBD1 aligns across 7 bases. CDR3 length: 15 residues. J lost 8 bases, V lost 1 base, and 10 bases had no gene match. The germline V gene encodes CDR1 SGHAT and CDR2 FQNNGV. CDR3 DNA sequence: TGTGCCAGCAGCTTAGCCCAGGGGGGGGCTGTGGGCTACACCTTC. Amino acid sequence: CASSLAQGGAVGYTF.

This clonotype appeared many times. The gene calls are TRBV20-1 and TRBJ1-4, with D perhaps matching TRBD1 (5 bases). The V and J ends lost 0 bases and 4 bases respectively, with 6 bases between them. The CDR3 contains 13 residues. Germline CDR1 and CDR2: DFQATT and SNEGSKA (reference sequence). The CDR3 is CSAREGGNEKLFF. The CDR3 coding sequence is TGCAGTGCTAGAGAGGGGGGTAATGAAAAACTGTTTTTT.

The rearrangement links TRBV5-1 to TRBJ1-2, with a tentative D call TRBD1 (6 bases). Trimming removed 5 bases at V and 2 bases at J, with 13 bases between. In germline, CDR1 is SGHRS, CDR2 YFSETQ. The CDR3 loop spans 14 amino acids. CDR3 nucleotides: TGCGCCAGCAGTTCAGTGACAGGAAACTATGGCTACACCTTC. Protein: CASSSVTGNYGYTF.

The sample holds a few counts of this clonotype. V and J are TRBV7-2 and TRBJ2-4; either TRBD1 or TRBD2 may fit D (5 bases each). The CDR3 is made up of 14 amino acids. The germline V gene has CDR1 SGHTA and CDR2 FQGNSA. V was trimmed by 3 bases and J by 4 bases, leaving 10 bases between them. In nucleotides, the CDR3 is TGTGCCAGCAGCTTCGGGACCGGGAAAAACATTCAGTACTTC. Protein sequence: CASSFGTGKNIQYF.

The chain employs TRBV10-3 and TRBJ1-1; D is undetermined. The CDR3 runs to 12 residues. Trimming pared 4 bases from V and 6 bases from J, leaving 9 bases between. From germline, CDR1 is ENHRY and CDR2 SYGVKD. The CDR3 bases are TGTGCCATCAGTGGGAGCGGGGCTGAAGCTTTCTTT. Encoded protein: CAISGSGAEAFF.

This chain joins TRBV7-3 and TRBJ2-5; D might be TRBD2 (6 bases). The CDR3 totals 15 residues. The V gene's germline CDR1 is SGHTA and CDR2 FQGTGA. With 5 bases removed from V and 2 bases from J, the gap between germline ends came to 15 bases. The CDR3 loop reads CASSPSNGGQETQYF. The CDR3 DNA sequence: TGTGCCAGCAGCCCCTCCAACGGGGGACAAGAGACCCAGTACTTC. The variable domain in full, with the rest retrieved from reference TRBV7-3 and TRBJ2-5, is GAGVSQTPSNKVTEKGKYVELRCDPISGHTALYWYRQSLGQGPEFLIYFQGTGAADDSGLPNDRFFAVRPEGSVSTLKIQRTERGDSAVYLCASSPSNGGQETQYFGPGTRLLVL.

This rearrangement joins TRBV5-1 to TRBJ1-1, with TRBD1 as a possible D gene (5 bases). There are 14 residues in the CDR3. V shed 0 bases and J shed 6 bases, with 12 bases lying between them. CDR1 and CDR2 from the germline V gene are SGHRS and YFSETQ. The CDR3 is CASSLAGRGAEAFF. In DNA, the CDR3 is TGCGCCAGCAGCTTGGCGGGGCGCGGCGCTGAAGCTTTCTTT.

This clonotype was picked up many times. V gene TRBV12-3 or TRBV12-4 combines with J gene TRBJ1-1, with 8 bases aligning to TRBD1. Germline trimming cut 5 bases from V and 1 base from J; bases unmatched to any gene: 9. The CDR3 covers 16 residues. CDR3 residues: CASSHTPGTGNTEAFF. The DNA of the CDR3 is TGTGCCAGCAGTCACACCCCCGGGACAGGGAACACTGAAGCTTTCTTT.

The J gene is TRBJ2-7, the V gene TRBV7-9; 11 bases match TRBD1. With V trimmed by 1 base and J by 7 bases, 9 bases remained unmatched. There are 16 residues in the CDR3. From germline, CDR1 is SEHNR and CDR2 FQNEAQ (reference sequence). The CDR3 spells CASSLGTGGEVEEQYF. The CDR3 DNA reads TGTGCCAGCAGCTTAGGGACAGGGGGCGAGGTCGAAGAGCAGTACTTC. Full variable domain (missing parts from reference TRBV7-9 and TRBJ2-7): DTGVSQNPRHKITKRGQNVTFRCDPISEHNRLYWYRQTLGQGPEFLTYFQNEAQLEKSRLLSDRFSAERPKGSFSTLEIQRTEQGDSAMYLCASSLGTGGEVEEQYFGPGTRLTVT.

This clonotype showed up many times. CDR3 in DNA: TGTGCCAGCAGCTGGAAGGGTAGGGGGCGGACGTACAATGAGCAGTTCTTC. Residues: CASSWKGRGRTYNEQFF. The gene calls are TRBV7-2 and TRBJ2-1; TRBD1 matches at 7 bases. Germline-derived CDR1 and CDR2 are SGHTA and FQGNSA. CDR3 length equals 17 residues. V was clipped by 4 bases and J by 4 bases; unmatched bases: 13.

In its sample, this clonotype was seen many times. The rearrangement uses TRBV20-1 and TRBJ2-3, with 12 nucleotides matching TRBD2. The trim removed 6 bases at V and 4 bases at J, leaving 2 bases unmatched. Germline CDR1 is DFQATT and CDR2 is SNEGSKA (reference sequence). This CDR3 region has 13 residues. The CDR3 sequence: CSASSGGADTQYF. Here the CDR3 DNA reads TGCAGTGCCTCTAGCGGGGGGGCAGATACGCAGTATTTT.

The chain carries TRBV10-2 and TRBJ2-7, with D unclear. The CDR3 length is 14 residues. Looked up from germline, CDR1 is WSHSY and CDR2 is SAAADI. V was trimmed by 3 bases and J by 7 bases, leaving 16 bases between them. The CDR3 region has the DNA TGCGCCAGCAGTGACGCCAGGTGGCCAGGTGAGCAGTACGTC. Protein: CASSDARWPGEQYV.